Listed here is a single T cell receptor (beta chain). As yet, its antigen is unknown. Doses given second, at about 4 or about 12 weeks, were pooled. Trimming shortened V by 2 bases and J by 0 bases, and 8 bases separated the two germline ends. CDR1 is SGHAT, CDR2 FQNNGV, per germline. CDR3 size: 14 residues. The data belong to a study of T cell responses to AZD1222 COVID-19 vaccine. The assay was immunoSEQ multiplex PCR, and TCRdb's table has in-frame clones only and misses some. This sample carries some 150,000 clones, 89% of them seen once, and the ten largest clones take roughly 1.5%. Study observations and caveats: White British people made up most donors, females outnumbered males, and clonal diversity was possibly underestimated. Breadth and depth of Spike-specific TCRs rose after two AZD1222 doses.

The source material was peripheral blood, sampled 28 days after the second AZD1222 dose. The rearrangement joins TRBV11-2 to TRBJ2-7; the D is unclear. This clonotype originated in an adult who received the AZD1222 COVID-19 vaccine. The CDR3 loop reads CASSLRRFSYEQYF. Written as DNA, the CDR3 is TGTGCCAGCAGCTTACGGAGATTCTCCTACGAGCAGTACTTC.